Reported below is one TCR beta chain. It has no known antigen specificity. No base quality values were provided; no much bigger clone lies one nucleotide off. The data are from a study of cytomegalovirus exposure and HLA in healthy donors (dated by TCRdb to the late 2010s). For context, the study as a whole: In an earlier analysis of approximately 500 of the donors, 250 to 350 Gb of sequence data and 117 million unique TCR beta sequences from about 179 million T cells were reported. About 280 gigabases of sequencing data and 70 million to 85 million unique TCR sequences were included in an early release covering roughly 700 HLA-typed donors. Of the 398 genotyped donors, approximately 83% fell in the genetic ancestry cluster associated with self-reported Caucasian donors. The aim of the study was to test whether cataloging public T cell receptors could identify signatures of past pathogen exposure. The study profiled the T cell repertoires of 550 to 700 subjects by immunosequencing and related them to cytomegalovirus serostatus. In addition to the first cohort of 500 to 850 subjects, a separate validation cohort of 130 or so different subjects was used. The study combined high-throughput TCR immunosequencing, statistical association of individual TCRs with disease status, and machine learning to predict cytomegalovirus infection status. In a later analysis, previously published TCR beta repertoires from several hundred donors were re-analyzed and high-resolution HLA genotyping was added so that TCR occurrence patterns could be studied. Rather than using new phenotypic data, the later analysis identified candidate immune exposures from TCR beta sequences and from how often those sequences occurred across donors. An earlier analysis of around 580 of the donors used high-throughput TCR beta sequencing to judge whether each TCR beta V gene segment behaved as functional or pseudogenic. Alongside the repertoire data, information on donor age, sex, ethnicity and CMV serostatus was compiled. A later genetic analysis used genome-wide SNP genotypes for about 60% of the roughly 700 donors, treating that subset as a discovery cohort. Every repertoire in the discovery cohort had been generated on one and the same sequencing platform. Both class I and class II loci were covered by HLA typing, at four-digit resolution. The number of typed donors differed by locus: roughly 629-630 for A, B, C, DRB1 and DQB1; approximately 520 for DQA1; around 610 for DPA1; and around 490 for DPB1. Several DR-DQ haplotypes were handled as single units for association and clustering, since linkage in the cohort was strong. Among some 400 genotyped donors of the cohort, an average of around 240,000 unique TCR beta nucleotide sequences were sequenced per donor, roughly a sixth of them non-productive. What the work shows at the level of the full study, not this receptor alone: Fewer than 20 rarely observed V segments, including chromosome 9 orphons, were excluded from the earlier analysis of approximately 500 of the donors because counts were too low. Most CMV-associated TCR beta chains appeared to be HLA-restricted in a later analysis, and the HLA associations seemed to be driven largely by CMV exposure. HLA typing was unavailable for some donors at each locus, so association tests used only the typed subset. Several of the top co-occurrence clusters appeared to be linked to parvovirus B19, influenza, CMV and Epstein-Barr virus, according to a later analysis. V-gene and J-gene trimming of TCR beta chains was associated with a missense DCLRE1C variant in a later genetic analysis, and the association was replicated in an independent cohort. A further reported finding was that TCR beta sequences accurately predicted the HLA-A and HLA-B alleles for most subjects in the first cohort. Cytomegalovirus status was reported to be diagnosed by the classifier with high specificity and sensitivity in both the original and validation cohorts. Compared with equally common non-associated chains, HLA-associated TCR beta chains in a later analysis were more clonally expanded and had lower generation probabilities. Three of the identified cytomegalovirus-associated TCR beta chains were confirmed in vitro to be specific for cytomegalovirus antigens. Roughly uniform sequencing depth across donors was assumed in presence/absence analyses, although this assumption may not hold. The study listed 164 TCR beta chains as associated with cytomegalovirus. Across donors, most TCR sequences were observed very rarely, whereas some public TCRs were present in many individuals. When HLA alleles, especially DR and DQ, strongly co-occurred, attributing TCR associations to individual alleles was difficult. The sequencing pipeline was judged likely to have produced a cluster of highly shared sequence variants as a technical artifact. Linkage disequilibrium might explain the correlated functional status among segregating V segments, but an unknown experimental factor could not be ruled out. Some IMGT-functional V segments, including TRBV6-2 and TRBV6-3, could not be distinguished by the 87-base-pair reads and were therefore excluded. According to a later genetic analysis, donors in an Asian-associated ancestry cluster had fewer N-insertions in productive TCRs than the approximately 690-donor mean. In a later analysis, the rate of TCR association differed among HLA loci, with DRB1 alleles having the most associated TCRs and HLA-C alleles having the fewest. At a false discovery rate of 0.05, a later analysis linked under 20,000 TCR beta sequences to specific HLA alleles. This cohort had only TCR beta chains sequenced, and the lack of alpha or paired-chain data limited which features could be detected. According to the authors, the approach could potentially be generalized to other disease states and immunological phenotypes. An earlier analysis of 450 to 750 of the donors showed that most TCR beta V segments appeared in productive rearrangements either about 87% or about 30% of the time, which broadly matched IMGT annotations. Immune exposure information for the cohort was limited to CMV serostatus.

In total, over 600 healthy bone marrow donors made up the cohort. All cohort members were sampled while nominally healthy, although unrecorded immune exposures were likely present. The donor tested CMV seropositive and was one of the 289 seropositive cohort members. A peripheral blood sample was provided by each donor, and peripheral blood mononuclear cells were used for TCR beta sequencing. The Qiagen DNeasy Blood Extraction Kit was used to extract genomic DNA from the blood cell samples. Per the germline V gene, LGHNA is the CDR1 and YSLEER is the CDR2. Spanning cysteine to phenylalanine, the CDR3 consists of 15 amino acids. This entry keeps only the CDR3 DNA: 45 bases, framed from base 1. V gives up 0 bases and J gives up 3 bases, and the segment between their germline ends measures 8 bases. Library construction relied on the immunoSEQ multiplex PCR assay. The multiplex PCR relied on a mix of 60 forward primers for TCR Vbeta segments and 13 reverse primers for TCR Jbeta segments. A multiplex PCR assay on genomic DNA amplified the CDR3 region of rearranged TCR beta genes. The Illumina HiSeq System was used to sequence the amplified TCR beta libraries as 87-base-pair reads. As for the original processing: Across the roughly 600 repertoires, a later analysis counted 75 million to 90 million unique TCR beta chains, approximately 12 million of which were shared by at least two donors. Raw reads were error-corrected and collapsed into unique sequences with a nearest-neighbor algorithm that merged closely related sequences to remove PCR and sequencing errors. Alignment of CDR3 sequences to IMGT reference sequences was used to assign V, D and J gene segments. Each retained sequence needed at least a six-nucleotide match to both a V gene segment and a J gene segment. Rearrangements were called productive when the CDR3 lacked stop codons and stayed in frame with V and J; all others were non-productive. Following IMGT convention, CDR3 was defined as the stretch from the second conserved V-encoded cysteine up to the conserved J-encoded phenylalanine. In an earlier analysis of more than 550 of the donors, sequences lacking an unambiguous match to a single V gene segment were excluded. An earlier analysis of fewer than 750 of the donors classified V segments as functional when productive rearrangements were above 56.7% and as segregating when the standard deviation between donors was above 5%. To diagnose cytomegalovirus status from the catalog of TCR beta chain sequences, a statistical classification framework was built. In a later analysis, TCR nucleotide sequences were compared against IMGT/GENE-DB human TR gene sequences so that V and J genes could be assigned. The TCRdist pipeline was used in a later analysis to assign CDR3 sequences and most-parsimonious VDJ recombination scenarios. In a later analysis, every TCR beta chain was defined by the combination of its CDR3 amino acid sequence and its V-gene family, and reads without a unique V-gene family were dropped. A later analysis removed several hundred highly shared, low-generation-probability nucleotide sequences to deal with suspected cross-contamination and a sequencing artifact. A later analysis calculated a clonal expansion index for each public chain from normalized within-repertoire ranks of inferred template counts. A later analysis computed generation probabilities with a VDJ recombination model fitted to out-of-frame rearrangements, and checked the results against IGoR. In a later analysis, TCR-TCR, TCR-HLA and TCR-CMV co-occurrence was scored with hypergeometric tests, and a repertoire-size bias correction was applied to TCR pairs. To estimate false discovery rates, a later analysis permuted the HLA or CMV assignments 20 times. In a later analysis, co-occurring TCRs were grouped with DBSCAN, and TCRdist sequence similarity was added when clustering was performed within HLA-allele-positive subsets. For co-occurrence clustering, repertoires with fewer than 30,000 or more than 120,000 public chains were excluded, along with a handful of repertoires with anomalous nucleotide sharing. The table comes from immuneACCESS by way of TCRdb, which keeps in-frame sequences with V and J called. Part of the clones is missing from these tables; in studies checked, under half for an unresolved V gene and the rest for unknown reasons. V, J and clone size are those of that table, while D and trimming were read from the DNA. For this sample the table gives fewer than 150,000 clones, of which over 60% were detected only once. Clones ranked in the top ten supply 6.8% of the sample.

The chain links TRBV4-3 with TRBJ2-2; no D gene call is confident. The source material was PBMCs. The receptor comes from a man between 35 and 55 years old in good health and CMV-seropositive. Read as DNA, the sequence is TGCGCCAGCAGCCAAGATGGCATGTACACCGGGGAGCTGTTTTTT. The resulting protein is CASSQDGMYTGELFF.